The source of this TCR beta chain is a study of CD8 T cells in ankylosing spondylitis. Note on this clonotype: Its antigen is not known.

This CDR3 comprises 14 residues. CDR1 SGHAT and CDR2 FQNNGV come from the germline V gene. V lost 3 bases and J lost 0, with 7 bases in between. TCRdb re-called the 5' RACE reads through MiXCR, storing one row per CDR3 protein. This sample has 100,000 or so distinct CDR3 sequences, with 20% to 30% found just once. Regarding the study as a whole: Earlier authors reported some of these motif variants in reactive arthritis synovial fluid and blood.

The J gene is TRBJ2-3, the V gene TRBV11-2; tentatively, D is TRBD2 (6 bases). This receptor was taken from a male donor with ankylosing spondylitis. The sequenced sample consisted of synovial fluid, either unsorted or a sorted T cell fraction (not recorded which). Written as DNA, the CDR3 is TGTGCCAGCAGCTTGGGGACTAGCACAGATACGCAGTATTTT. It yields the protein CASSLGTSTDTQYF.